Listed below are T cell receptor beta chains from one sample, sequenced in a study of blood T cell repertoires in COVID-19. TCRdb's copy holds only in-frame clones and misses some; the assay was immunoSEQ multiplex PCR. The sample carries approximately 160,000 clones, approximately 84% recorded once. Sample: peripheral blood. The source of these receptors is a man aged 40-49 years who had recovered from COVID-19. Each CDR3 is given with its conserved first and last residue. The order of the fields is CDR3 DNA, CDR3 protein, clone size, J gene, D gene, V gene. The D gene is left open where the match is weak. Clone size, where shown, is once, few, many, or a class for clones that have expanded.

DNA: TGTGCCAGCAGTCTAAATCAGCCCCAGCATTTT; CDR3: CASSLNQPQHF; size: -; J: TRBJ1-5; D: -; V: TRBV28
DNA: TGTGCCAGTAGCGAACGCGGGGCGGGAGTATTCGGGGAGCTGTTTTTT; CDR3: CASSERGAGVFGELFF; size: -; J: TRBJ2-2; D: TRBD2; V: TRBV19
DNA: TGTGCCAGCAGCCAATGGGAGGGCGACGAGCAGTACTTC; CDR3: CASSQWEGDEQYF; size: -; J: TRBJ2-7; D: TRBD2; V: TRBV4-2
DNA: TGTGCCAGTAGTTCCAGGGGGCTTCCCTACGAGCAGTACTTC; CDR3: CASSSRGLPYEQYF; size: -; J: TRBJ2-7; D: TRBD1; V: TRBV19
DNA: TGCGCCAGCAGCCAAGCAAGCGGGAGGGCTTACGAGCAGTACTTC; CDR3: CASSQASGRAYEQYF; size: -; J: TRBJ2-7; D: TRBD2; V: TRBV4-3
DNA: TGCGCCAGCAGCCAAGATAGACAGGGGAATCAGCCCCAGCATTTT; CDR3: CASSQDRQGNQPQHF; size: -; J: TRBJ1-5; D: TRBD1; V: TRBV4-3
DNA: TGTGCCAGCAGCTTAGGAGCGGTTGAAGCTTTCTTT; CDR3: CASSLGAVEAFF; size: few; J: TRBJ1-1; D: -; V: TRBV11-3
DNA: TGTGCCAGCAGCGTTACTAGCGGGGGGTTCCAAGAGACCCAGTACTTC; CDR3: CASSVTSGGFQETQYF; size: -; J: TRBJ2-5; D: TRBD2; V: TRBV11-1
DNA: TGTGCCACCAGCTGGGACAGTCAGGGCTCCTACGAGCAGTACTTC; CDR3: CATSWDSQGSYEQYF; size: once; J: TRBJ2-7; D: TRBD1; V: TRBV15
DNA: TGTGCCAGCAGCCCTCCAAACAGCTACGAGCAGTACTTC; CDR3: CASSPPNSYEQYF; size: -; J: TRBJ2-7; D: -; V: TRBV14
DNA: TGTGCCATCAGAGGAGCGTCGGATTTGGGCTACACCTTC; CDR3: CAIRGASDLGYTF; size: -; J: TRBJ1-2; D: -; V: TRBV10-3
DNA: TGTGCCAGCAGCACCACTAGCGGGAGCCCCCCCTACGAGCAGTACTTC; CDR3: CASSTTSGSPPYEQYF; size: -; J: TRBJ2-7; D: TRBD2; V: TRBV7-6
DNA: TGTGCCCCCCTCTGCACCGGGGAGCTGTTTTTT; CDR3: CAPLCTGELFF; size: -; J: TRBJ2-2; D: -; V: TRBV9
DNA: TGTGCCAGCTCAATCCAGGGTACTGGGGCCAACGTCCTGACTTTC; CDR3: CASSIQGTGANVLTF; size: few; J: TRBJ2-6; D: -; V: TRBV18
DNA: TGTGCCAGCTCGACCGGCCAGGGGGCCGGCAATGAGCAGTTCTTC; CDR3: CASSTGQGAGNEQFF; size: -; J: TRBJ2-1; D: TRBD1; V: TRBV18
DNA: TGTGCCAGCAGCTTAGACAGCGGGGGGGGAAACACCATATATTTT; CDR3: CASSLDSGGGNTIYF; size: -; J: TRBJ1-3; D: -; V: TRBV7-2
DNA: TGTGCCAGCAGGTCAACTCCTCTCGGGGGAGTTGATGGCTACACCTTC; CDR3: CASRSTPLGGVDGYTF; size: -; J: TRBJ1-2; D: -; V: TRBV28
DNA: TGCGCCAGCAGTCAATCGGAAAGGGGGTACTACGAGCAGTACTTC; CDR3: CASSQSERGYYEQYF; size: few; J: TRBJ2-7; D: -; V: TRBV23-1
DNA: TGTGCCACCAGTACAAGCACCGGGGAGCTGTTTTTT; CDR3: CATSTSTGELFF; size: -; J: TRBJ2-2; D: -; V: TRBV24-1
DNA: TGTGCCTGGACGCCTCGGGACAGGGTTTCTGGCTACACCTTC; CDR3: CAWTPRDRVSGYTF; size: few; J: TRBJ1-2; D: TRBD1; V: TRBV30
DNA: TGCGCCAGCAGCCCGGGACTAGATTACAATGAGCAGTTCTTC; CDR3: CASSPGLDYNEQFF; size: many; J: TRBJ2-1; D: TRBD2; V: TRBV4-3
DNA: TGTGCCAGCCGAGGGGGGGGACTTGGGACAGATACGCAGTATTTT; CDR3: CASRGGGLGTDTQYF; size: -; J: TRBJ2-3; D: -; V: TRBV28
DNA: TGTGCCAGCAGCTTAGAGGCGGGGTATCGGAACACCATATATTTT; CDR3: CASSLEAGYRNTIYF; size: -; J: TRBJ1-3; D: -; V: TRBV11-2
DNA: TGTGCCAGCAGTGATGGCAGGGAAGGGGCCTGGGGTGAAAAACTGTTTTTT; CDR3: CASSDGREGAWGEKLFF; size: -; J: TRBJ1-4; D: -; V: TRBV2